This T cell receptor beta chain originates from a study of PD-1 blockade in classical Hodgkin lymphoma. Study observations and caveats: Complete responders' diversity at baseline resembled that of newly diagnosed patients. Some patients started nivolumab under 1 year after ASCT, and they were excluded. With respect to the repertoire differences, their causes, possibly disease activity or prior therapy, remain undefined.

This CDR3 is 14 amino acids long. V was pared by 3 bases and J by 0 bases, with 9 bases between. Germline lookup yields CDR1 SGDLS and CDR2 YYNGEE. Some clones are missing from TCRdb's copy, which holds only in-frame ones; the method was immunoSEQ multiplex PCR. The sample has fewer than 100,000 clones; just under 95% are singletons. A word on this clone: Its cognate antigen is unknown.

No patient escaped relapse after autologous stem cell transplantation, and brentuximab vedotin exposure varied. The clonotype comes from a human donor with classical Hodgkin lymphoma. The starting material was peripheral blood mononuclear cells (PBMCs), obtained at baseline. The chain combines TRBV9 with TRBJ1-1; D is unclear. In DNA, the CDR3 is TGTGCCAGCAGCGAGGGAGGTGTGAACACTGAAGCTTTCTTT. Amino acids: CASSEGGVNTEAFF. Looking up the rest from reference TRBV9 and TRBJ1-1 gives the full variable domain: DSGVTQTPKHLITATGQRVTLRCSPRSGDLSVYWYQQSLDQGLQFLIQYYNGEERAKGNILERFSAQQFPDLHSELNLSSLELGDSALYFCASSEGGVNTEAFFGQGTRLTVV.